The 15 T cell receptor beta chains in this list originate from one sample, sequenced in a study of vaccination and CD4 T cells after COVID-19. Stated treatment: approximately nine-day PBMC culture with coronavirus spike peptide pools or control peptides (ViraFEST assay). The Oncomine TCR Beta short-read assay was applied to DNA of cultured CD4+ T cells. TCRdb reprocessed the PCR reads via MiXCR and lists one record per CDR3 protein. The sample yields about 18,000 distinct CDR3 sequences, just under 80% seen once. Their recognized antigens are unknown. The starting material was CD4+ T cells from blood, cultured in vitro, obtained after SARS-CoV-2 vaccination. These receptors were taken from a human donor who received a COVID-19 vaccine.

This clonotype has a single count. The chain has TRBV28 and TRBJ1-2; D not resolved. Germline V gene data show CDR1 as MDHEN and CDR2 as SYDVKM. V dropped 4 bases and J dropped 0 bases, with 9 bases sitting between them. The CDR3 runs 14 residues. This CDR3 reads CASSYGPTNYGYTF. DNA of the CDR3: TGTGCCAGCAGTTACGGACCCACTAACTATGGCTACACCTTC.

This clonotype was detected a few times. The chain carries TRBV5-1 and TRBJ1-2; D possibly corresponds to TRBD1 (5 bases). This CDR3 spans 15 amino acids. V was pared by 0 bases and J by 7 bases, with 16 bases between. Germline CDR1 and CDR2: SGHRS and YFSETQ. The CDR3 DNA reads TGCGCCAGCAGCTTGGCCTCTGGGGCCGGCGGTGGCTACACCTTC. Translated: CASSLASGAGGGYTF. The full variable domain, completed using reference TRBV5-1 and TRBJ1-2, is KAGVTQTPRYLIKTRGQQVTLSCSPISGHRSVSWYQQTPGQGLQFLFEYFSETQRNKGNFPGRFSGRQFSNSRSEMNVSTLELGDSALYLCASSLASGAGGGYTFGSGTRLTVV.

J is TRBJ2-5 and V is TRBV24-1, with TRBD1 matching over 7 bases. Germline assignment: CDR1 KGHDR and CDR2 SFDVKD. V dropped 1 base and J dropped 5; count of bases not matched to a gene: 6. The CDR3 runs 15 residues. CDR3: CATSDFRGGEETQYF. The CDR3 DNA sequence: TGTGCCACCAGTGATTTTCGAGGGGGCGAGGAGACCCAGTACTTC.

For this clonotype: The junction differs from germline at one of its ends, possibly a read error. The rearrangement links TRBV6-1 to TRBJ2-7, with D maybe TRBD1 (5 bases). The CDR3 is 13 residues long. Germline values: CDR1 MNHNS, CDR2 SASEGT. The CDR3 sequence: CAISVDRDYEQYF. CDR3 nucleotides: TGTGCCATCAGTGTAGACAGAGACTACGAGCAGTACTTC.

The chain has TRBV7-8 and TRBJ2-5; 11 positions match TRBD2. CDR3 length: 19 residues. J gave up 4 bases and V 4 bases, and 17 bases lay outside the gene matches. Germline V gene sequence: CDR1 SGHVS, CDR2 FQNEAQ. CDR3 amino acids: CASSSTPSGGFFIAETQYF. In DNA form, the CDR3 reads TGTGCCAGCAGCTCAACCCCTAGCGGGGGGTTCTTTATAGCAGAGACCCAGTACTTC.

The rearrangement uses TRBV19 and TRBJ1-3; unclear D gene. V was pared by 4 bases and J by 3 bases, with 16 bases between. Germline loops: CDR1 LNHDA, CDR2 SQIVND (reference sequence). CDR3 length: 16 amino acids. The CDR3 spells CASSTSGGLGGNTIYF. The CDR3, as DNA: TGTGCCAGTAGTACCTCGGGAGGTCTAGGTGGAAACACCATATATTTT.

The CDR3: CASRWDSSTGELFF. CDR3 bases: TGTGCCAGCAGATGGGACAGTAGCACCGGGGAGCTGTTTTTT. The rearrangement links TRBV2 to TRBJ2-2; 7 positions agree with TRBD1. Trimming removed 6 bases from V and 4 bases from J; junction bases left unmatched: 5. Germline V gene data show CDR1 as SNHLY and CDR2 as FYNNEI. The CDR3 spans 14 residues.

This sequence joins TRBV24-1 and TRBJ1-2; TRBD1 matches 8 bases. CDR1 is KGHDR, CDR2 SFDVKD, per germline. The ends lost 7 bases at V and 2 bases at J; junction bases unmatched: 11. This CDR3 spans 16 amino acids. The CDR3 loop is CATRDGQGGDNYGYTF. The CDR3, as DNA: TGTGCCACCAGGGACGGACAGGGCGGGGACAACTATGGCTACACCTTC.

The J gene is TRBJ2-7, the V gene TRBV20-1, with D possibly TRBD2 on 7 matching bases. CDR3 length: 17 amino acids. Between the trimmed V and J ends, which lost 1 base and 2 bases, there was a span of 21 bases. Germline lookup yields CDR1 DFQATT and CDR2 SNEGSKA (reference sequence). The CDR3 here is CSARGKGRGLAPYEQYF. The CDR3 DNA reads TGCAGTGCTAGAGGCAAAGGGCGGGGGCTCGCCCCCTACGAGCAGTACTTC.

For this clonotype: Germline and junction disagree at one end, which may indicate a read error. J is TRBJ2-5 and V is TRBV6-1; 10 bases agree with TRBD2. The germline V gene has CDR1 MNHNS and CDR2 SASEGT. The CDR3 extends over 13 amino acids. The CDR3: CASRSSGGETQYF. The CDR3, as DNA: TGTGCCAGCAGGTCTAGCGGGGGCGAGACCCAATACTTC.

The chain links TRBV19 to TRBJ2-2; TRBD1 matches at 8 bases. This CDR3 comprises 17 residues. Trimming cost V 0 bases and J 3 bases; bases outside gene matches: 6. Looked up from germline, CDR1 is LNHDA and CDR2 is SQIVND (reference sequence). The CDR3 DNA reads TGTGCCAGTAGTATAGACACAGGGGGGACCCACACCGGGGAGCTGTTTTTT. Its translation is CASSIDTGGTHTGELFF.

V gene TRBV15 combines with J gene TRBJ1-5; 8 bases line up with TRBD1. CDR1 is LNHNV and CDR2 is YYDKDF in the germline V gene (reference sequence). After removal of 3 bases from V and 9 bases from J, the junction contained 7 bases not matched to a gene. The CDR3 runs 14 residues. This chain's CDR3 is CATSRDRDMRPQHF. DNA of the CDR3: TGTGCCACCAGCAGGGACAGGGATATGAGGCCCCAGCATTTT.

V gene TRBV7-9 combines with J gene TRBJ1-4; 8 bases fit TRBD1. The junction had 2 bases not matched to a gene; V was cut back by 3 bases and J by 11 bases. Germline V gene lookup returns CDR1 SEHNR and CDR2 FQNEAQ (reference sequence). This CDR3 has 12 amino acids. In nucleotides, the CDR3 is TGTGCCAGCAGCTTGACAGGGGATAAACTGTTTTTT. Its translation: CASSLTGDKLFF.

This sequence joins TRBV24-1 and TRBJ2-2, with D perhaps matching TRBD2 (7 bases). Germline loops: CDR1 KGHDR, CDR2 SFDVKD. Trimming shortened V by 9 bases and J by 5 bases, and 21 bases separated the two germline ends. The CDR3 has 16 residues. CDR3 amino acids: CATSDPGGADTGELFF. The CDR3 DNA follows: TGTGCCACCTCCGACCCGGGGGGCGCGGATACCGGGGAGCTGTTTTTT.

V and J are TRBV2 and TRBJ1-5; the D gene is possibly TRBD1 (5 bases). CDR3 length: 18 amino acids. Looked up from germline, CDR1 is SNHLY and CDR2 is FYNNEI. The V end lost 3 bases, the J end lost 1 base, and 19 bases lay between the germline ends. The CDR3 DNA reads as TGTGCCAGCAGTGAGGGACGCTCGAAATGGATAAGCAATCAGCCCCAGCATTTT. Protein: CASSEGRSKWISNQPQHF.